This T cell receptor (beta chain) was obtained from a study of cytomegalovirus exposure and HLA in healthy donors (dated 2017 in TCRdb). About the investigation overall: In an earlier analysis of some 550 of the donors, 276 Gb of sequence data and some 100 million unique TCR beta sequences from about 190 million T cells were reported. Besides the first cohort of about 730 subjects, a separate validation cohort made up of roughly 120 different subjects was used. The study combined high-throughput TCR immunosequencing, statistical association of individual TCRs with disease status, and machine learning to predict cytomegalovirus infection status. The genetic ancestry cluster associated with self-reported Caucasian donors included around 76% of the 398 genotyped donors. Donor age, sex, ethnicity and CMV serostatus were compiled alongside the repertoire data. Every repertoire in the discovery cohort had been generated on one and the same sequencing platform. HLA typing included class I and class II loci at four-digit resolution. An early release that covered 640 HLA-typed donors contained approximately 290 gigabases of sequencing data and roughly 84 million unique TCR sequences. In an earlier analysis of roughly 540 of the donors, high-throughput TCR beta sequencing was used to judge whether each TCR beta V gene segment behaved as functional or pseudogenic. The aim of the study was to test whether cataloging public T cell receptors could identify signatures of past pathogen exposure. On average, around 230,000 unique TCR beta nucleotide sequences were sequenced per donor among 398 genotyped donors of the cohort, with 15% to 20% of those sequences being non-productive. A later genetic analysis took genome-wide SNP genotypes for about 55% of the 666 donors and used that subset as a discovery cohort. Using immunosequencing, the study profiled T cell repertoires from around 670 subjects and related those repertoires to cytomegalovirus serostatus. Several DR-DQ haplotypes were treated as single units for association and clustering because of strong linkage in the cohort. Rather than drawing on any new phenotypic data, the later analysis identified candidate immune exposures from TCR beta sequences and the way those sequences occurred across donors. To study patterns of TCR occurrence, a later analysis re-analyzed previously published TCR beta repertoires from around 670 donors and added high-resolution HLA genotyping. Typing coverage varied by locus: about 620-630 donors for A, B, C, DRB1 and DQB1; roughly 510 for DQA1; over 600 for DPA1; 450 to 480 for DPB1.

Libraries came from the immunoSEQ multiplex PCR assay. The multiplex PCR relied on a mix of 60 forward primers for TCR Vbeta segments and 13 reverse primers for TCR Jbeta segments. The CDR3 region of rearranged TCR beta genes was amplified from genomic DNA with a multiplex PCR assay. On the Illumina HiSeq System, the amplified TCR beta libraries were sequenced as 87-base-pair reads. The study's own analysis went as follows. Across the 670 or so repertoires, a later analysis counted around 80 million unique TCR beta chains, some 11 million of which were shared by at least two donors. A nearest-neighbor algorithm error-corrected the raw reads and collapsed the reads into unique sequences, merging closely related sequences to remove PCR and sequencing errors. Alignment of CDR3 sequences to IMGT reference sequences was used to assign V, D and J gene segments. Each retained sequence needed at least a six-nucleotide match to both a V gene segment and a J gene segment. Rearrangements were classified as productive when the CDR3 lacked stop codons and remained in frame with V and J, and all other rearrangements were classified as non-productive. CDR3 was defined by IMGT convention, running from the second conserved V-encoded cysteine to the conserved J-encoded phenylalanine. The earlier analysis of some 550 of the donors excluded any sequence lacking an unambiguous match to a single V gene segment. In an earlier analysis of approximately 500 of the donors, a V segment was called functional when productive rearrangements were above 56.7%, and segregating when the standard deviation between donors exceeded 5%. A statistical classification framework was built to diagnose cytomegalovirus status from the catalog of TCR beta chain sequences. V and J gene assignment, in a later analysis, came from comparing TCR nucleotide sequences with IMGT/GENE-DB human TR gene sequences. The TCRdist pipeline was used in a later analysis to assign CDR3 sequences and most-parsimonious VDJ recombination scenarios. In a later analysis, every TCR beta chain was defined by the combination of its CDR3 amino acid sequence and its V-gene family, and reads without a unique V-gene family were dropped. A later analysis removed 450 to 600 highly shared, low-generation-probability nucleotide sequences to deal with suspected cross-contamination and a sequencing artifact. A later analysis calculated a clonal expansion index for each public chain from normalized within-repertoire ranks of inferred template counts. In a later analysis, generation probabilities were computed with a VDJ recombination model fitted to out-of-frame rearrangements, and the resulting probabilities were checked against IGoR. A later analysis scored TCR-TCR, TCR-HLA and TCR-CMV co-occurrence with hypergeometric tests, applying a repertoire-size bias correction to TCR pairs. A later analysis estimated false discovery rates by permuting HLA or CMV assignments 20 times. A later analysis grouped co-occurring TCRs with DBSCAN, adding TCRdist sequence similarity when clustering within HLA-allele-positive subsets. Co-occurrence clustering excluded repertoires with fewer than 30,000 or more than 120,000 public chains, plus five with anomalous nucleotide sharing. As stored in TCRdb, this immuneACCESS dataset retains in-frame rearrangements with V and J assigned. A fraction of the clones does not appear; measured against another copy, unresolved V genes explain less than half of the discrepancy, and the remainder lacks a known reason. D and trimming were read from the DNA, whereas the V and J calls and clone size are those reported in that table. The sample table records about 78,000 clones; approximately 57% of these occur just once. The top ten clonotypes cover around 5% of the sample.

For CDR1 and CDR2, the germline V gene lists MGHDK and SYGVNS. Spanning cysteine to phenylalanine, the CDR3 consists of 16 amino acids. Solely the CDR3 DNA is kept, with 48 bases framed from the first base. The V end loses 3 bases and the J end loses 4 bases, and a stretch of 18 bases separates them. Beyond this particular receptor, the publication reports: The classifier was reported to diagnose cytomegalovirus status with high specificity and sensitivity in both the original and validation cohorts. HLA typing was unavailable for some donors at each locus, so association tests used only the typed subset. A group of highly shared sequence variants was considered likely to be a technical artifact of the sequencing pipeline. Broadly in line with IMGT annotations, most TCR beta V segments showed up in productive rearrangements about 87% or about 30% of the time in an earlier analysis of roughly 590 of the donors. Assigning TCR associations to individual alleles was difficult when HLA alleles, especially DR and DQ, strongly co-occurred. Because counts were too low, some 17 rarely observed V segments, including chromosome 9 orphons, were excluded from the earlier analysis of roughly 580 of the donors. The study listed 164 TCR beta chains as associated with cytomegalovirus. Most TCR sequences were seen in very few donors, while some public TCRs were found in many individuals. In a later genetic analysis, a missense DCLRE1C variant was associated with V-gene and J-gene trimming of TCR beta chains, and the association was replicated in an independent cohort. In a later analysis, HLA-associated TCR beta chains showed more clonal expansion and lower generation probabilities than non-associated chains that were equally common. Correlated functional status among segregating V segments might reflect linkage disequilibrium, but an unknown experimental factor could not be ruled out. The presence/absence analyses assumed that sequencing depth was roughly uniform across donors, and that assumption may not be true. A further reported finding was that TCR beta sequences accurately predicted the HLA-A and HLA-B alleles for most subjects in the first cohort. In this cohort, only TCR beta chains were sequenced, and detectable features were limited by the absence of alpha or paired-chain data. For the cohort, immune exposure information was limited to CMV serostatus. In vitro tests confirmed that a few of the cytomegalovirus-associated TCR beta chains recognize cytomegalovirus antigens. It was suggested by the authors that the approach could potentially be generalized to other disease states and immunological phenotypes. Because the 87-base-pair reads could not distinguish some IMGT-functional V segments, including TRBV6-2 and TRBV6-3, those segments were excluded. A later analysis found that most CMV-associated TCR beta chains appeared HLA-restricted, with HLA associations seemingly driven largely by CMV exposure. According to a later analysis, parvovirus B19, influenza, CMV and Epstein-Barr virus appeared linked to several top co-occurrence clusters. In a later analysis, the rate of TCR association differed among HLA loci, with DRB1 alleles having the most associated TCRs and HLA-C alleles having the fewest. A later genetic analysis reported fewer N-insertions in productive TCRs among donors in an Asian-associated ancestry cluster than the approximately 670-donor mean. In a later analysis, about 16,000 TCR beta sequences were associated with specific HLA alleles at a false discovery rate of 0.05.

The cohort was made up of about 670 healthy bone marrow donors. All cohort members were sampled while nominally healthy, although unrecorded immune exposures were likely present. The donor was CMV seropositive and was included in the group of 250 to 350 seropositive cohort members. A peripheral blood sample was collected from each donor, and TCR beta sequencing was performed on peripheral blood mononuclear cells. Genomic DNA extraction from the blood cell samples was performed with the Qiagen DNeasy Blood Extraction Kit. Details on this clone: No antigen is known for it. Base-call qualities are not available, and no considerably larger clone is one nucleotide away.

Sequenced input: PBMCs. This clonotype was sampled from a man aged 30-40 years in good health and CMV-seropositive. The chain was built from TRBV25-1 and TRBJ2-5; TRBD2 is perhaps the D gene, given 5 matching bases. The CDR3 reads as follows: CASSDATTRSGETQYF. The base sequence is TGTGCCAGCAGTGACGCAACTACTAGGTCAGGAGAGACCCAGTACTTC. With the portions outside the CDR3 filled from the reference TRBV25-1 and TRBJ2-5 genes, the complete variable region becomes EADIYQTPRYLVIGTGKKITLECSQTMGHDKMYWYQQDPGMELHLIHYSYGVNSTEKGDLSSESTVSRIRTEHFPLTLESARPSHTSQYLCASSDATTRSGETQYFGPGTRLLVL.